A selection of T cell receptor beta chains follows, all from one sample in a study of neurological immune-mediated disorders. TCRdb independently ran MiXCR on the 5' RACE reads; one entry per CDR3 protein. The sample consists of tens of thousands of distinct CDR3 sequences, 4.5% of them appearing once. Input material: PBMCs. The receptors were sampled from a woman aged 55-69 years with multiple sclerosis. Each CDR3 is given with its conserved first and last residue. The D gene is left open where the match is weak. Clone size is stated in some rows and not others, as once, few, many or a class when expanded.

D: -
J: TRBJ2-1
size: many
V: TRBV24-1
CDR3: CATSDPGSYNEQFF
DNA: TGTGCCACCAGTGACCCGGGCTCCTACAATGAGCAGTTCTTC

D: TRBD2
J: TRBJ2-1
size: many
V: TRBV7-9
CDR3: CASSLLAGNNEQFF
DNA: TGTGCCAGCAGCTTACTAGCGGGAAACAATGAGCAGTTCTTC

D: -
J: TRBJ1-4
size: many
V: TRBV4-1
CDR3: CASSQVLAAVGKLFF
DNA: TGCGCCAGCAGCCAAGTACTCGCAGCAGTGGGAAAACTGTTTTTT

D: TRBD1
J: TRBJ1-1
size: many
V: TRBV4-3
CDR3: CASSRITGGITEAFF
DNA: TGCGCCAGCAGCCGAATAACAGGGGGCATCACTGAAGCTTTCTTT

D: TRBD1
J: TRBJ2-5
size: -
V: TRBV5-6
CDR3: CASSYEDRGETQYF
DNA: TGTGCCAGCAGCTACGAGGACAGGGGGGAGACCCAGTACTTC

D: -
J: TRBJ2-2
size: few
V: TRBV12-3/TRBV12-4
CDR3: CASIPEGGLLGELFF
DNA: TGTGCCAGCATTCCGGAGGGGGGGCTCCTCGGGGAGCTGTTTTTT

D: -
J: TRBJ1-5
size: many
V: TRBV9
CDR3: CASSVGEGNQPQHF
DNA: TGTGCCAGCAGCGTAGGAGAGGGCAATCAGCCCCAGCATTTT

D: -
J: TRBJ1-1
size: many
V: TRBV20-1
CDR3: CSASVDSMNTEAFF
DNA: TGCAGTGCTAGCGTGGATTCAATGAACACTGAAGCTTTCTTT

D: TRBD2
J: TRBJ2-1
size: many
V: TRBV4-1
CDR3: CASSQDLASGRSEQFF
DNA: TGCGCCAGCAGCCAAGATCTGGCTAGCGGGAGATCTGAGCAGTTCTTC

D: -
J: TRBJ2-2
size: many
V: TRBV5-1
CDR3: CASSLGSDLASGELFF
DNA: TGCGCCAGCAGCTTGGGAAGCGACCTCGCCTCCGGGGAGCTGTTTTTT

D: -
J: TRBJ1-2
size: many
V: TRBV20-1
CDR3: CSARDPLGRRNNYGYTF
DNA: TGCAGTGCTAGAGATCCGTTGGGACGGCGAAATAACTATGGCTACACCTTC

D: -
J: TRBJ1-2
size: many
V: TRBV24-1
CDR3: CATSDPTGNYGYTF
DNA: TGTGCCACCAGTGATCCAACAGGGAACTATGGCTACACCTTC

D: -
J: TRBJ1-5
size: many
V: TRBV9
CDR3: CASSVGNRYQPQHF
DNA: TGTGCCAGCAGCGTAGGGAACCGTTATCAGCCCCAGCATTTT